This entry concerns a single T cell receptor beta chain. The data originate from a study of identical twins. TCRdb re-called the 5' RACE reads through MiXCR, storing one row per CDR3 protein. Here the sample spans hundreds of thousands of distinct CDR3 sequences, 9% to 15% being singletons. The CDR3 has 14 amino acids. The ends were cut back, 10 bases at V and 0 bases at J, with 11 bases in the middle. From germline, CDR1 is SGHRS and CDR2 YFSETQ. These data were also filed under a second study, of yellow fever vaccine responses in identical twins.

The sample was CD8+ T cells sorted from blood. The source is a young woman in good health. The chain uses TRBV5-1 and TRBJ2-6; D is perhaps TRBD1 or TRBD2 (5 bases each). The CDR3 sequence is CASRDVSGANVLTF. In DNA form, the CDR3 reads TGCGCCTCCCGGGACGTCTCTGGGGCCAACGTCCTGACTTTC.